This T cell receptor beta chain was profiled in a study of shared clonotypes between healthy human individuals. Study outcomes and limitations: A generally larger estimated richness was seen in naive subsets than in memory subsets. Inspection by rarefaction showed sorted-subset sequencing to be incomplete despite large depth.

This clone was picked up one time. Its antigen is unknown. The authors distributed each subset's genomic DNA evenly over several immunoSEQ plates. Sequencing used immunoSEQ multiplex PCR; TCRdb keeps in-frame clones, though not all of them. The table lists about 2,100,000 clones, around 93% of them singletons. Germline V CDR1 and CDR2: SGHTS, YDEGEE. This CDR3 has 14 amino acids. The J segment lost 4 bases and the V segment lost 4 bases, leaving 4 bases of the junction unmatched. Naive CD8 populations comprised CD45RO-negative cells positively selected for CCR7, excluding terminally differentiated effector memory CD45RA+ cells.

The chain carries TRBV5-8 and TRBJ1-4; 7 bases fit TRBD1. Sequenced material: naive CD8+ T cells from PBMCs. This receptor was taken from a man aged 18 to 35 in good health. Some clones in this sample may be carry-over from other donors' samples. CDR3 region: CASSRQGINEKLFF. CDR3 sequence (DNA): TGTGCCAGCAGCCGACAGGGTATTAATGAAAAACTGTTTTTT.